This record concerns one T cell receptor (beta chain) sequence. This receptor's antigen is unknown. The input lacks base qualities; no much larger clone sits a single base away. These data are taken from a study of cytomegalovirus exposure and HLA in healthy donors (dated by TCRdb to between 2016 and 2019). In terms of the full investigation: An earlier analysis of several hundred of the donors reported approximately 300 Gb of sequence data and 117 million unique TCR beta sequences obtained from 180 million or so T cells. Roughly 300 gigabases of sequencing data and tens of millions of unique TCR sequences were included in an early release covering 550 to 800 HLA-typed donors. Of the 300 to 500 genotyped donors, more than 75% were placed in the genetic ancestry cluster associated with self-reported Caucasian donors. The study aimed to test whether signatures of past pathogen exposure could be identified by cataloging public T cell receptors. The study profiled the T cell repertoires of 500 to 800 subjects by immunosequencing and related them to cytomegalovirus serostatus. Besides the first cohort of around 670 subjects, a separate validation cohort made up of 120 or so different subjects was used. The study combined high-throughput TCR immunosequencing, statistical association of individual TCRs with disease status, and machine learning to predict cytomegalovirus infection status. A later analysis re-analyzed previously published TCR beta repertoires from 650 to 800 donors and added high-resolution HLA genotyping to study TCR occurrence patterns. Rather than using new phenotypic data, the later analysis identified candidate immune exposures from TCR beta sequences and from how often those sequences occurred across donors. In an earlier analysis of a few hundred of the donors, high-throughput TCR beta sequencing was used to judge whether each TCR beta V gene segment behaved as functional or pseudogenic. Alongside the repertoire data, information on donor age, sex, ethnicity and CMV serostatus was compiled. In a later genetic analysis, genome-wide SNP genotypes for about three fifths of the 666 donors were used, and that subset was treated as a discovery cohort. All discovery cohort repertoires had been generated using a single sequencing platform. Both class I and class II loci were covered by HLA typing, at four-digit resolution. The number of typed donors differed by locus: roughly 620-640 for A, B, C, DRB1 and DQB1; approximately 530 for DQA1; 606 for DPA1; and around 450 for DPB1. Because of strong linkage in the cohort, five DR-DQ haplotypes were treated as single units for association and clustering. Across 398 genotyped donors of the cohort, an average of approximately 240,000 unique TCR beta nucleotide sequences per donor were sequenced, and 15% to 20% of those sequences were non-productive.

Results and caveats for the whole study, not just this receptor: In a later analysis, the rate of TCR association differed among HLA loci, with DRB1 alleles having the most associated TCRs and HLA-C alleles having the fewest. Presence/absence analyses assumed roughly uniform sequencing depth across donors, an assumption that may not hold. When HLA alleles, especially DR and DQ, strongly co-occurred, attributing TCR associations to individual alleles was difficult. Because some donors lacked HLA typing at each locus, the association tests relied only on the typed subset. In a later analysis, HLA-associated TCR beta chains were found to be more clonally expanded and to have lower generation probabilities than equally common non-associated chains. A few of the identified cytomegalovirus-associated TCR beta chains were confirmed in vitro to be specific for cytomegalovirus antigens. Most TCR sequences were seen in very few donors, while some public TCRs were found in many individuals. Immune exposure information for the cohort was limited to CMV serostatus. In a later genetic analysis, fewer N-insertions in productive TCRs were reported among donors in an Asian-associated ancestry cluster than the approximately 670-donor mean. Only TCR beta chains were sequenced in this cohort, and the absence of alpha or paired-chain data limited detectable features. In a later analysis, several top co-occurrence clusters were reported to appear linked to parvovirus B19, influenza, CMV and Epstein-Barr virus. In an earlier analysis of approximately 590 of the donors, most TCR beta V segments appeared in productive rearrangements about 87% or about 30% of the time, broadly matching IMGT annotations. Some IMGT-functional V segments, including TRBV6-2 and TRBV6-3, could not be distinguished by the 87-base-pair reads and were therefore excluded. In a later analysis, some 17,000 TCR beta sequences were associated with specific HLA alleles at a false discovery rate of 0.05. The authors suggested that the approach could potentially be generalized to other disease states and immunological phenotypes. In the study, around 150 TCR beta chains were listed as associated with cytomegalovirus. A cluster of highly shared sequence variants was judged likely to represent a technical artifact of the sequencing pipeline. The classifier was reported to diagnose cytomegalovirus status with high specificity and sensitivity in both the original cohort and the validation cohort. A further reported finding was that TCR beta sequences accurately predicted the HLA-A and HLA-B alleles for most subjects in the first cohort. An association between a missense DCLRE1C variant and V-gene and J-gene trimming of TCR beta chains was found in a later genetic analysis and replicated in an independent cohort. Most CMV-associated TCR beta chains appeared to be HLA-restricted in a later analysis, and the HLA associations seemed to be driven largely by CMV exposure. Linkage disequilibrium might explain the correlated functional status among segregating V segments, but an unknown experimental factor could not be excluded. Because counts were too low, 15 or so rarely observed V segments, including chromosome 9 orphons, were excluded from the earlier analysis of fewer than 650 of the donors.

The cohort was made up of 500 to 850 healthy bone marrow donors. All cohort members were sampled while nominally healthy, although unrecorded immune exposures were likely present. The donor tested CMV seropositive, placing the donor among the 289 seropositive members of the cohort. Every donor gave a peripheral blood sample, and the peripheral blood mononuclear cells from that sample were used for TCR beta sequencing. Genomic DNA extraction from the blood cell samples was performed with the Qiagen DNeasy Blood Extraction Kit. The library was prepared using the immunoSEQ multiplex PCR assay. The multiplex PCR relied on a mix of 60 forward primers for TCR Vbeta segments and 13 reverse primers for TCR Jbeta segments. Amplification of the CDR3 region of rearranged TCR beta genes was performed with a multiplex PCR assay on genomic DNA. The Illumina HiSeq System was used to sequence the amplified TCR beta libraries as 87-base-pair reads. From the authors' description of their analysis: A later analysis tallied approximately 87 million unique TCR beta chains across the roughly 610 repertoires, and about 10 million of those chains were shared by two or more donors. Raw reads were error-corrected and collapsed into unique sequences with a nearest-neighbor algorithm that merged closely related sequences to remove PCR and sequencing errors. CDR3 sequences were aligned to IMGT reference sequences to assign V, D and J gene segments. For a sequence to be retained, at least a six-nucleotide match to both a V gene segment and a J gene segment was required. A rearrangement counted as productive if the CDR3 had no stop codons and remained in frame with V and J, and every other rearrangement counted as non-productive. CDR3 was defined according to IMGT convention as the region running from the second conserved V-encoded cysteine to the conserved J-encoded phenylalanine. The earlier analysis of some 580 of the donors excluded any sequence lacking an unambiguous match to a single V gene segment. In an earlier analysis of around 600 of the donors, V segments were called functional above 56.7% productive rearrangements and were called segregating when the between-donor standard deviation exceeded 5%. A statistical classification framework was built for diagnosing cytomegalovirus status from the catalog of TCR beta chain sequences. V and J gene assignment, in a later analysis, came from comparing TCR nucleotide sequences with IMGT/GENE-DB human TR gene sequences. The TCRdist pipeline was used in a later analysis to assign CDR3 sequences and most-parsimonious VDJ recombination scenarios. A later analysis defined each TCR beta chain by its CDR3 amino acid sequence plus V-gene family, and excluded reads lacking a unique V-gene family. In a later analysis, fewer than 600 highly shared, low-generation-probability nucleotide sequences were removed to address suspected cross-contamination and a sequencing artifact. For each public chain, a later analysis derived a clonal expansion index from normalized ranks of inferred template counts within each repertoire. Generation probabilities in a later analysis came from a VDJ recombination model fitted to out-of-frame rearrangements, and those results were checked against IGoR. A later analysis scored TCR-TCR, TCR-HLA and TCR-CMV co-occurrence with hypergeometric tests, applying a repertoire-size bias correction to TCR pairs. To estimate false discovery rates, a later analysis permuted the HLA or CMV assignments 20 times. In a later analysis, co-occurring TCRs were grouped using DBSCAN, and TCRdist sequence similarity was added for clustering within HLA-allele-positive subsets. For co-occurrence clustering, repertoires with fewer than 30,000 or more than 120,000 public chains were excluded, along with 4 to 6 repertoires with anomalous nucleotide sharing. In TCRdb, the immuneACCESS table is reduced to in-frame sequences with V and J assigned. These tables do not hold every clone; where another copy was compared, an unresolved V gene accounts for under half, and the others remain unexplained. Clone size and V and J calls were adopted from that table, with D and trimming inferred from the DNA. This sample is represented by some 150,000 clones; approximately 80% of them were singletons. The ten top clones hold roughly 10% of the sample.

V is reduced by 0 bases and J by 7 bases, leaving a spacing of 17 bases between them. The CDR1 and CDR2 encoded by the germline V gene (reference sequence) are SGHNT and YYREEE. The CDR3 goes from the cysteine to the phenylalanine over 16 residues. Only CDR3 DNA remains: 48 bases, in frame from the first base. The TCR was taken from a young man in good health and CMV-seropositive. Sequencing was carried out using PBMCs. Rearrangement joined TRBV5-4 to TRBJ1-5; possibly the D gene is TRBD1, per 6 matching bases. In nucleotides, the sequence is TGTGCCAGCAGCTTGGGAGGGGGTATTCCGGGCCAGCCCCAGCATTTT. The resulting protein is CASSLGGGIPGQPQHF.